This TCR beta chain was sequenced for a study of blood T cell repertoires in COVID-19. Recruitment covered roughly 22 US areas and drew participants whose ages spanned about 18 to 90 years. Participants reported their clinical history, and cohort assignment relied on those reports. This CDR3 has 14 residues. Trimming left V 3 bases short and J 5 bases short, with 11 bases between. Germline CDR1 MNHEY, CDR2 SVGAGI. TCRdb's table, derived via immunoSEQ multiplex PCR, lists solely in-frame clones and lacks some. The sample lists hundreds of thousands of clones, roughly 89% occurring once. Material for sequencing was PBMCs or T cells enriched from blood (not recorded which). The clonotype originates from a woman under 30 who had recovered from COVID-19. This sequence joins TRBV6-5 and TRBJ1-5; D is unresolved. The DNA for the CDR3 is TGTGCCAGCAGTTATACGCGAGGCGATCAGCCCCAGCATTTT. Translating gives CASSYTRGDQPQHF.